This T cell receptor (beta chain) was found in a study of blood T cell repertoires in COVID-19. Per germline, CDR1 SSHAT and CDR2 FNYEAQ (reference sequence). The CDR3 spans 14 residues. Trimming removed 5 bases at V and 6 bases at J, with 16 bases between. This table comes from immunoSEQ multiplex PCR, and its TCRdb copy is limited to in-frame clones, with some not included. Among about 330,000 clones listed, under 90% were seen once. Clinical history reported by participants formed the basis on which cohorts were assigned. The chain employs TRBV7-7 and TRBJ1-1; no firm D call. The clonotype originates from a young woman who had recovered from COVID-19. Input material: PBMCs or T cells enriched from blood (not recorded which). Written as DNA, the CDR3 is TGTGCCAGCAGCCCCCTATCCGGGTTACCTGAAGCTTTCTTT. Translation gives CASSPLSGLPEAFF.